Shown below are 2 T cell receptor beta chains from a single sample sequenced in a study of CD8 T cells in ankylosing spondylitis. Their recognized antigens are unknown. Whole-study findings and limits: Seemingly characteristic of ankylosing spondylitis blood was a TCR beta motif consisting of several highly homologous variants.

TCRdb independently ran MiXCR on the 5' RACE reads; one entry per CDR3 protein. Of fewer than 400,000 distinct CDR3 sequences listed, less than 9.5% were seen once; the top ten hold approximately 14%. The sequencing input was blood, either unsorted or a sorted T cell fraction (not recorded which). The receptors were gathered from a male donor with ankylosing spondylitis.

This clonotype was counted between two and nine times. This sequence joins TRBV2 and TRBJ1-4; D possibly corresponds to TRBD1 (5 bases). Germline V gene data show CDR1 as SNHLY and CDR2 as FYNNEI. CDR3 length: 14 amino acids. V lost 4 bases, J lost 8 bases, and 14 bases lay in between. CDR3 bases: TGTGCCAGCAGTGGGGGACTAGAATACGAAAAACTGTTTTTT. Translating gives CASSGGLEYEKLFF.

As to this clonotype: This may be a read error: a much more frequent sequence differs by one nucleotide. The CDR3 region is CSARETCHTDTQYF. CDR3 nucleotides: TGCAGTGCTAGAGAGACTTGCCACACAGATACGCAGTATTTT. The chain recombines TRBV20-1 with TRBJ2-3; no definite D call. Between the trimmed V and J ends, which lost 0 bases and 2 bases, there was a span of 9 bases. Germline V CDR1 and CDR2: DFQATT, SNEGSKA (reference sequence). The CDR3 consists of 14 residues.